This T cell receptor (beta chain) is from a study of blood T cell repertoires in COVID-19. Study background: The cDNA or gDNA used as material had been derived from T cells, B-cell-depleted T cells, or PBMCs.

Cohorts were determined from participant-reported clinical history. The CDR3 contains 15 residues. In germline, CDR1 is SGHRS, CDR2 YFSETQ. Profiling relied on immunoSEQ multiplex PCR, and the TCRdb table lists in-frame clones only, not all of them. The sample lists a few hundred thousand clones, around 80% seen once, with around 3.9% in the top ten. The table lists this clone with a count of one. One end of the junction does not line up with germline, which may come from a read error. This chain connects TRBV5-1 to TRBJ2-2; D ambiguous. The receptor's source is a man aged 25 to 45 with acute COVID-19. The specimen sequenced was PBMCs or T cells enriched from blood (not recorded which). The chain's CDR3 is CASSLLEPNTGELFF. The CDR3 DNA reads as TGTGCCAGCAGCTTGCTTGAGCCGAACACCGGGGAGCTGTTTTTT.